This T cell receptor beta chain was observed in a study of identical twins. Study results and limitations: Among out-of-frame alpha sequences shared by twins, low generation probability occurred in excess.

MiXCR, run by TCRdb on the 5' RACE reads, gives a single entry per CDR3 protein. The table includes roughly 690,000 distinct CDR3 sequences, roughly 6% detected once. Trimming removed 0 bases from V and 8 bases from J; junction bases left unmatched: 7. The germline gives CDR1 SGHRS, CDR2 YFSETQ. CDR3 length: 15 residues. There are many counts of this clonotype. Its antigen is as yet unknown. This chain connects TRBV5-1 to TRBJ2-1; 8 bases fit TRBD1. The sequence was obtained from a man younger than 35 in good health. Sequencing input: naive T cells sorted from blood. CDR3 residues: CASSLVAGGVDEQFF. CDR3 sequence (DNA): TGCGCCAGCAGCTTGGTTGCAGGGGGCGTTGATGAGCAGTTCTTC. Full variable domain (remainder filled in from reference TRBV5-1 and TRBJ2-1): KAGVTQTPRYLIKTRGQQVTLSCSPISGHRSVSWYQQTPGQGLQFLFEYFSETQRNKGNFPGRFSGRQFSNSRSEMNVSTLELGDSALYLCASSLVAGGVDEQFFGPGTRLTVL.